Below are 5 T cell receptor beta chains sequenced from a single sample in a study of CD8 T cells in ankylosing spondylitis. In TCRdb, the 5' RACE reads were re-called with MiXCR into one record per CDR3 protein. The sample yields under 450,000 distinct CDR3 sequences, 17% seen once. Notes on the study in general: Among TCR beta sequences, a motif of roughly 8 highly homologous variants appeared characteristic of ankylosing spondylitis blood.

No antigen has been identified for these receptors. The material sequenced was blood, either unsorted or a sorted T cell fraction (not recorded which). The receptor source for this set is a male donor with ankylosing spondylitis.

This clonotype was detected ten times or more. This chain links TRBV6-5 with TRBJ2-1; weak D call: TRBD2 (7 bases). This CDR3 region has 16 residues. Trimming took off 2 bases at V and 6 bases at J, with 17 bases between the two ends. Germline CDR1 and CDR2: MNHEY and SVGAGI. DNA for the CDR3: TGTGCCAGCAGTTACGGGGGGGCGGTGTTTCCCAATGAGCAGTTCTTC. Residues: CASSYGGAVFPNEQFF.

This clonotype was recorded many times. J is TRBJ1-2 and V is TRBV5-1; weak D call: TRBD1 (6 bases). V was pared by 0 bases and J by 3 bases, with 15 bases between. The CDR3 runs 16 residues. Germline loops: CDR1 SGHRS, CDR2 YFSETQ. The CDR3 is CASSLAGALGYYGYTF. For the CDR3, the DNA is TGCGCCAGCAGCTTGGCGGGGGCTTTAGGCTACTATGGCTACACCTTC.

This clonotype was counted a few times. The genes are TRBV6-2 or TRBV6-3 and TRBJ2-3, with 10 bases matching TRBD2. Germline CDR1 is MNHEY and CDR2 is SVGEGT. After removal of 2 bases from V and 6 bases from J, the junction contained 5 bases not matched to a gene. The CDR3 extends over 15 amino acids. CDR3 protein: CASSYSSGGLDTQYF. CDR3 DNA sequence: TGTGCCAGCAGTTACAGTAGCGGGGGGTTGGATACGCAGTATTTT.

The chain combines TRBV7-2 with TRBJ1-1; D is possibly TRBD1 (5 bases). CDR3 length: 15 amino acids. V was cut by 3 bases and J by 2 bases, with 13 bases left in between. In germline, CDR1 is SGHTA, CDR2 FQGNSA. The CDR3 sequence: CASSLQGGGNTEAFF. Here the CDR3 DNA reads TGTGCCAGCAGCTTGCAGGGTGGGGGAAACACTGAAGCTTTCTTT.

This clonotype was observed a single time. J is TRBJ2-3 and V is TRBV7-2; 14 positions match TRBD2. The CDR3 is 16 residues long. Germline CDR1 and CDR2: SGHTA and FQGNSA. V was pared by 1 base and J by 6 bases, with 3 bases of the junction left unmatched. The CDR3 nucleotides read TGTGCCAGCAGCTTAGTAGGGACTAGCGGGAGTGATACGCAGTATTTT. Protein product: CASSLVGTSGSDTQYF.